This record looks at one TCR beta chain sequence and its context. CDR3 size: 15 residues. The V and J ends lost 0 bases and 6 bases, in that order; junction bases with no gene match: 10. Germline CDR1 is SQVTM and CDR2 is ANQGSEA. The Seattle patients joined while their infection was active and were tracked longitudinally afterward. Per the study methods: Estimation of nucleated cell counts relied on the amplification of reference gene primers. TCRdb's table, derived via immunoSEQ multiplex PCR, lists solely in-frame clones and lacks some. D and trimming come from the DNA, and the V and J calls and clone size come from that table. The sample has about 45,000 clones; more than 80% are singletons. These data come from a study of blood T cell repertoires in COVID-19. On the study more broadly: Sites in the United States, Italy and Spain provided acute and convalescent COVID-19 samples. The analysed material was cDNA or gDNA that came from T cells, B-cell-depleted T cells, or PBMCs.

Specimen: peripheral blood. The chain joins TRBV29-1 to TRBJ1-2; 7 bases are shared with TRBD1. The origin of this receptor is a man aged 50 to 59 with COVID-19, enrolled during active disease. The chain's CDR3 is CSVEEGKGAVHGYTF. In DNA, the CDR3 is TGCAGCGTTGAAGAAGGGAAGGGGGCAGTCCATGGCTACACCTTC.